The T cell receptor (beta chain) under discussion was sequenced for a study of cytomegalovirus exposure and HLA in healthy donors. Study conclusions and caveats: The investigators catalogued 150 to 200 TCR beta chains as cytomegalovirus-associated. In presence/absence analyses, roughly uniform sequencing depth across donors was assumed. The authors later linked a missense DCLRE1C variant to TCR beta V- and J-gene trimming.

This clone was counted a single time. What it recognizes is unknown. PCR employed 60 Vbeta and 13 Jbeta primers. Generated by immunoSEQ multiplex PCR, the TCRdb table keeps only in-frame clones and is missing some. The sample includes 170,000 or so clones, about three quarters of them seen just once. This CDR3 spans 15 amino acids. The germline V gene has CDR1 SGHRS and CDR2 YFSETQ. The J segment lost 5 bases and the V segment lost 3 bases, leaving 8 bases of the junction unmatched. This clonotype was obtained from a woman under 40 in good health and CMV-seropositive. The chain joins TRBV5-1 to TRBJ1-2, with 9 positions matching TRBD1. Source material: PBMCs. The CDR3 DNA sequence: TGCGCCAGCAGCTCATCGGGACAGGGCTTATATGGCTACACCTTC. Translation: CASSSSGQGLYGYTF.